These T cell receptor beta chains were read from a single sample in a study of shared clonotypes between healthy human individuals. Sequenced by immunoSEQ multiplex PCR; TCRdb stores in-frame clones only, minus some. Found here are more than 1,200,000 clones, around 98.5% of them singletons; the top ten hold approximately 0.4%. The sequencing sample was made of naive CD4+ T cells sorted from blood. The receptors come from a man under 40 in good health. The CDR3 runs from the conserved cysteine through the conserved F or W. The D gene is left open where the match is weak. Expanded clones are given a class, and other clones once, few, many or no size at all.

abundance: once; j_gene: TRBJ2-1; d_gene: TRBD2; v_gene: TRBV4-3; CDR3aa: CASSQEARGGRFSNEQFF; CDR3nt: TGCGCCAGCAGCCAAGAGGCGCGGGGCGGGAGGTTTTCTAATGAGCAGTTCTTC
abundance: .; j_gene: TRBJ1-2; d_gene: .; v_gene: TRBV4-3; CDR3aa: CASSQEPGTNYGYTF; CDR3nt: TGCGCCAGCAGCCAAGAACCCGGGACCAACTATGGCTACACCTTC
abundance: .; j_gene: TRBJ1-2; d_gene: TRBD1; v_gene: TRBV4-3; CDR3aa: CASSQADRDVGYTF; CDR3nt: TGCGCCAGCAGCCAAGCGGACAGGGATGTCGGCTACACCTTC
abundance: .; j_gene: TRBJ1-5; d_gene: .; v_gene: TRBV7-2; CDR3aa: CASSFRQGNQPQHF; CDR3nt: TGTGCCAGCAGCTTTCGGCAGGGCAATCAGCCCCAGCATTTT
abundance: .; j_gene: TRBJ1-4; d_gene: TRBD1; v_gene: TRBV5-4; CDR3aa: CASSLPTGYLSELFF; CDR3nt: TGTGCCAGCAGCCTACCGACAGGGTACCTTTCGGAACTGTTTTTT
abundance: .; j_gene: TRBJ2-7; d_gene: TRBD2; v_gene: TRBV5-1; CDR3aa: CASSPGGAASYEQYF; CDR3nt: TGCGCCAGCAGCCCGGGAGGAGCGGCGTCCTACGAGCAGTACTTC
abundance: .; j_gene: TRBJ2-7; d_gene: TRBD2; v_gene: TRBV28; CDR3aa: CASSLSGSVYEQYF; CDR3nt: TGTGCCAGCAGTTTAAGCGGGAGCGTCTACGAGCAGTACTTC
abundance: .; j_gene: TRBJ2-6; d_gene: .; v_gene: TRBV5-4; CDR3aa: CASSPYISGANVLTF; CDR3nt: TGTGCCAGCAGCCCTTATATCTCTGGGGCCAACGTCCTGACTTTC
abundance: .; j_gene: TRBJ2-2; d_gene: TRBD1; v_gene: TRBV27; CDR3aa: CASSVRTGGGELFF; CDR3nt: TGTGCCAGCAGTGTTAGGACAGGGGGCGGGGAGCTGTTTTTT
abundance: .; j_gene: TRBJ1-2; d_gene: .; v_gene: TRBV18; CDR3aa: CASSPLMGPSYGYTF; CDR3nt: TGTGCCAGCTCACCGCTGATGGGACCGAGCTATGGCTACACCTTC
abundance: .; j_gene: TRBJ2-5; d_gene: .; v_gene: TRBV7-3; CDR3aa: CASSSSGSGQETQYF; CDR3nt: TGTGCCAGCAGCTCCTCCGGGAGTGGACAAGAGACCCAGTACTTC
abundance: .; j_gene: TRBJ1-1; d_gene: .; v_gene: TRBV7-6; CDR3aa: CASRAGTEDTEAFF; CDR3nt: TGTGCCAGCAGGGCCGGGACGGAAGACACTGAAGCTTTCTTT
abundance: .; j_gene: TRBJ2-2; d_gene: TRBD2; v_gene: TRBV7-6; CDR3aa: CASSLVSGLAGNTGELFF; CDR3nt: TGTGCCAGCAGCTTAGTCTCCGGACTAGCGGGAAACACCGGGGAGCTGTTTTTT
abundance: .; j_gene: TRBJ2-5; d_gene: TRBD2; v_gene: TRBV9; CDR3aa: CASSVGGTSGEETQYF; CDR3nt: TGTGCCAGCAGCGTAGGAGGGACTAGCGGGGAAGAGACCCAGTACTTC
abundance: .; j_gene: TRBJ2-5; d_gene: TRBD2; v_gene: TRBV11-2; CDR3aa: CASSLVLAGGSQETQYF; CDR3nt: TGTGCCAGCAGCTTAGTCCTAGCGGGGGGATCCCAAGAGACCCAGTACTTC
abundance: .; j_gene: TRBJ2-7; d_gene: .; v_gene: TRBV2; CDR3aa: CASSEGWYEQYF; CDR3nt: TGTGCCAGCAGTGAAGGGTGGTACGAGCAGTACTTC
abundance: .; j_gene: TRBJ2-2; d_gene: .; v_gene: TRBV19; CDR3aa: CASSIQTGRFHTGELFF; CDR3nt: TGTGCCAGTAGTATTCAAACAGGGCGTTTTCACACCGGGGAGCTGTTTTTT
abundance: .; j_gene: TRBJ2-4; d_gene: TRBD1; v_gene: TRBV18; CDR3aa: CASSPSGQRDIQYF; CDR3nt: TGTGCCAGCTCACCCTCGGGACAGCGAGACATTCAGTACTTC
abundance: once; j_gene: TRBJ1-2; d_gene: .; v_gene: TRBV11-2; CDR3aa: CASSQTGFYGYTF; CDR3nt: TGTGCCAGCAGCCAGACCGGTTTCTATGGCTACACCTTC
abundance: .; j_gene: TRBJ1-2; d_gene: .; v_gene: TRBV10-1; CDR3aa: CASSARRTPYGYTF; CDR3nt: TGCGCCAGCAGTGCGCGCAGGACCCCCTATGGCTACACCTTC
abundance: .; j_gene: TRBJ2-1; d_gene: .; v_gene: TRBV6-1; CDR3aa: CASSALANRHNEQFF; CDR3nt: TGTGCCAGCAGTGCCTTAGCGAACCGCCACAATGAGCAGTTCTTC
abundance: .; j_gene: TRBJ2-5; d_gene: .; v_gene: TRBV18; CDR3aa: CASSPPGQTQETQYF; CDR3nt: TGTGCCAGCTCACCACCGGGACAAACCCAAGAGACCCAGTACTTC
abundance: .; j_gene: TRBJ1-2; d_gene: .; v_gene: TRBV9; CDR3aa: CASSLRQSWAPGGGYTF; CDR3nt: TGTGCCAGCAGCCTCCGACAGAGTTGGGCCCCCGGCGGAGGCTACACCTTC
abundance: .; j_gene: TRBJ2-1; d_gene: TRBD2; v_gene: TRBV2; CDR3aa: CASRSGTSGGEQFF; CDR3nt: TGTGCCAGCAGATCCGGGACTAGCGGGGGTGAGCAGTTCTTC
abundance: .; j_gene: TRBJ2-2; d_gene: .; v_gene: TRBV2; CDR3aa: CASRREKNTGELFF; CDR3nt: TGTGCCAGCAGAAGGGAGAAGAACACCGGGGAGCTGTTTTTT
abundance: .; j_gene: TRBJ2-3; d_gene: .; v_gene: TRBV5-4; CDR3aa: CASSLGDIGTDTQYF; CDR3nt: TGTGCCAGCAGCTTGGGGGACATAGGCACAGATACGCAGTATTTT
abundance: .; j_gene: TRBJ2-1; d_gene: .; v_gene: TRBV18; CDR3aa: CASSPPSYDEQFF; CDR3nt: TGTGCCAGCTCACCACCGAGTTACGATGAGCAGTTCTTC
abundance: .; j_gene: TRBJ2-7; d_gene: .; v_gene: TRBV28; CDR3aa: CASSFVRVPLEQYF; CDR3nt: TGTGCCAGCAGTTTCGTGAGGGTGCCCCTCGAGCAGTACTTC